The rows below give T cell receptor beta chains drawn from one sample of a study of cytomegalovirus exposure and HLA in healthy donors. TCRdb keeps only in-frame clones here, not all; method: immunoSEQ multiplex PCR. The sample has some 100,000 clones, approximately 80% seen once. Sequences were obtained from PBMCs. These receptors were obtained from a woman aged 40-49 years in good health and CMV-seropositive. The conserved cysteine and the conserved F or W are not part of the CDR3 here. Fields, in order: V gene, J gene, CDR3 protein.

V: TRBV4-1; J: TRBJ1-2; CDR3: ASSQDLMGGTVNYGYT
V: TRBV5-4; J: TRBJ1-2; CDR3: ASSLDTTPYGYT
V: TRBV10-3; J: TRBJ1-1; CDR3: AITTTGKVAEAF
V: TRBV9; J: TRBJ2-6; CDR3: ASSVISSGPGANVLT
V: TRBV4-1; J: TRBJ1-1; CDR3: ASSWRGMNTEAF
V: TRBV5-1; J: TRBJ1-2; CDR3: ASSLLTGNGGYT
V: TRBV19; J: TRBJ1-6; CDR3: ASRIGGPTHSPLH
V: TRBV5-1; J: TRBJ2-2; CDR3: ASSFAGGANTGELF
V: TRBV29-1; J: TRBJ1-4; CDR3: SVDSVGKLF
V: TRBV14; J: TRBJ2-1; CDR3: ASSQEKTGYYNEQF
V: TRBV11-2; J: TRBJ2-2; CDR3: ASSRLAGGTGELF
V: TRBV7-4; J: TRBJ2-5; CDR3: ASSPLRGTQETQY
V: TRBV19; J: TRBJ2-7; CDR3: ASSIRQDFSYEQY
V: TRBV6-5; J: TRBJ2-3; CDR3: ASTHGRAYTDTQY
V: TRBV29-1; J: TRBJ2-5; CDR3: SVPGEETQY
V: TRBV27; J: TRBJ1-6; CDR3: ASRYFRGTHSPLH
V: TRBV7-9; J: TRBJ1-2; CDR3: ASSSQGAMSGYT
V: TRBV19; J: TRBJ1-1; CDR3: ATRTTGGPLS
V: TRBV5-1; J: TRBJ1-4; CDR3: ASSLTGSREKLF
V: TRBV6-1; J: TRBJ2-7; CDR3: ASSKPGLASGEQY
V: TRBV5-1; J: TRBJ2-6; CDR3: ASSLGREGVLT
V: TRBV28; J: TRBJ1-5; CDR3: AQGGERNQPQH
V: TRBV6-1; J: TRBJ1-5; CDR3: ASSDATGGWQPQH
V: TRBV5-1; J: TRBJ1-2; CDR3: ASSLTGALGYT
V: TRBV5-4; J: TRBJ1-1; CDR3: ASSLGASVNTEAF
V: TRBV5-1; J: TRBJ1-2; CDR3: ASSETVNYGYT
V: TRBV2; J: TRBJ1-4; CDR3: ASLLRQILATNEKLF
V: TRBV2; J: TRBJ1-6; CDR3: ASSDLGQGLPIH
V: TRBV6-1; J: TRBJ2-5; CDR3: ASSVLRGVSETQY
V: TRBV10-3; J: TRBJ1-4; CDR3: ARKIDRSEEKLF
V: TRBV30; J: TRBJ2-3; CDR3: AWRWGRGTDTQY
V: TRBV29-1; J: TRBJ1-6; CDR3: SVGGAGGNSPLH
V: TRBV19; J: TRBJ1-5; CDR3: ASSIQGARGNQPQH
V: TRBV5-6; J: TRBJ1-2; CDR3: ASSSQAHYGYT
V: TRBV30; J: NA; CDR3: AWSSRDSTYEQF
V: TRBV27; J: TRBJ1-1; CDR3: ASSLSSIPTQGASNTEAF
V: TRBV25-1; J: TRBJ1-6; CDR3: ASSMGSSYNSPLH
V: TRBV6-1; J: TRBJ2-7; CDR3: ASSEATGQIYEQY
V: TRBV7-3; J: TRBJ2-3; CDR3: ASSLTAVVAGATDTQY
V: TRBV6-1; J: TRBJ1-4; CDR3: ASSELLGGGEKLF
V: TRBV2; J: TRBJ1-4; CDR3: ASSLTGFEKLF
V: TRBV7-9; J: TRBJ1-1; CDR3: ASSYQADRAEAF
V: TRBV7-2; J: TRBJ2-7; CDR3: ASSSGDFLDASYEQY
V: TRBV2; J: TRBJ1-1; CDR3: ASRATAAEAF
V: TRBV7-6; J: TRBJ2-7; CDR3: ASSLFETDYEQY
V: TRBV30; J: TRBJ1-2; CDR3: AWSVLGQIVYGYT
V: TRBV6-1; J: TRBJ2-2; CDR3: ASSRGTGELF